The following is a T cell receptor (beta chain) sequence with its context. The sample's treatment: preoperative locoregional IRX-2 cytokine immunotherapy. Samples came from a phase Ib trial of preoperative locoregional IRX-2 cytokine immunotherapy. Profiling relied on immunoSEQ multiplex PCR, and the TCRdb table lists in-frame clones only, not all of them. Seen here are about 11,000 clones, around 86% observed once, and the top ten hold around 5.9%. The CDR3 runs to 12 residues. V lost 2 bases and J lost 5, with 6 bases in between. Per germline, CDR1 MNHGY and CDR2 SAAAGT. The data originate from a study of preoperative IRX-2 immunotherapy in early breast cancer.

The gene calls are TRBV6-8 and TRBJ1-1; D call uncertain. Source: lymph node tissue, taken before IRX-2 immunotherapy. This receptor was taken from a human donor with breast cancer. The DNA for the CDR3 is TGTGCCAGCAGTTACGGACGGACTGAAGCTTTCTTT. Its translation is CASSYGRTEAFF.